This T cell receptor beta chain emerged from a study of graft-versus-host responses after intestinal transplantation. With respect to this clone: Its cognate antigen is unknown.

Repertoires were generated with immunoSEQ multiplex PCR, while TCRdb's copy carries only in-frame clones and drops some. The sample holds about 39,000 clones, over 90% seen once. The sample in question was unstimulated CD8+ T cells sorted from spleen or lymph node cells, obtained before transplant. The source of this sequence is a human donor who was the organ donor for an intestinal transplant.

CDR3 nucleotides: TGTGCCAGCAGCCCTGGGACTAGCGGCTACGAGCAGTACTTC. Encoded protein: CASSPGTSGYEQYF. The rearrangement links TRBV7-2 to TRBJ2-7; 11 nucleotides agree with TRBD2. The CDR3 spans 14 residues. Germline CDR1 is SGHTA and CDR2 is FQGNSA. V lost 5 bases and J lost 3; bases outside the gene matches: 3.